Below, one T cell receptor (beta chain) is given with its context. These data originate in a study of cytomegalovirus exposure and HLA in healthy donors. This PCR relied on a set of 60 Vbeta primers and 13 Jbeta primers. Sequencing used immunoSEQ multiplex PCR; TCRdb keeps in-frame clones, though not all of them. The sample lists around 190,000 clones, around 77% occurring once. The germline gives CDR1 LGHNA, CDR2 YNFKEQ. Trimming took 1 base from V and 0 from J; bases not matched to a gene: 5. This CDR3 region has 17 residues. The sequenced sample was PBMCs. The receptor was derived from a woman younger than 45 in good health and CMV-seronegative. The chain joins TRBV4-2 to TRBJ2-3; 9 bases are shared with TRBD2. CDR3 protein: CASSQGLADRSTDTQYF. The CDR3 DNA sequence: TGTGCCAGCAGCCAAGGACTAGCGGACCGTAGCACAGATACGCAGTATTTT.